The text below deals with one T cell receptor (beta chain). Its specificity is not known. The sample is drawn from a study of T cells expressing NK-cell markers. Background on the study: Sorted CD3+CD56-NKG2C+, CD3+CD56+NKG2C+ and CD3+CD56+NKG2C- T cells supplied the TCR beta repertoires. Study-wide results and caveats: HCMV specificity of the expanded NKG2C+ T cell clones stayed unclear. About six donors carried dominant NKG2C+ clonotypes that made up roughly 1.0-7.0% of their CD8+ T cells.

TCRdb reworked the 5' RACE reads into one entry per CDR3 protein, no DNA. This sample contains about 410,000 distinct CDR3 sequences. CDR1 SGHTA and CDR2 FQGNSA come from the germline V gene. The CDR3 sequence is 12 residues long. The chain combines TRBV7-2 with TRBJ2-7. Input material: blood T cells: a sorted CD56 or NKG2C T cell subset, CD4+ or CD8+ T cells, or bulk PBMC T cells (not recorded which). This TCR was recovered from a woman between 50 and 59 years old in good health. CDR3 loop: CASSPIAYEQYF.